Shown below are 25 T cell receptor beta chains from a single sample sequenced in a study of shared clonotypes between healthy human individuals. Only CD45RO-negative cells positively selected for CCR7 counted as naive CD8 cells, so terminally differentiated effector memory CD45RA+ cells were excluded. Using immunoSEQ multiplex PCR, the repertoire was profiled, and TCRdb retains in-frame clones only, with some absent. The sample lists around 1,900,000 clones; around 95% were seen once. Sequencing was carried out using naive CD8+ T cells from PBMCs. These TCRs come from a man aged 18 to 35 in good health. Some clones in this sample may be carry-over from other donors' samples.

The chain carries TRBV21-1 and TRBJ2-7; the table's D gene call, TRBD1, was not cross checked with the DNA. TRBV21-1 counts as a pseudogene. This CDR3 has 15 residues. The CDR3 sequence: CASSSLCAGTYEQYF. As DNA, the CDR3 is TGTGCCAGCAGCTCTCTCTGCGCAGGAACCTACGAGCAGTACTTC.

The chain uses TRBV4-3 and TRBJ2-7; 8 bases line up with TRBD1. This CDR3 is built from 16 residues. Germline assignment: CDR1 LGHNA and CDR2 YSLEER. V gave up 0 bases and J gave up 1 base; unmatched junction bases: 5. The CDR3 DNA sequence: TGCGCCAGCAGCCAAGATAAGGGGACAGGTTCCTACGAGCAGTACTTC. This encodes CASSQDKGTGSYEQYF.

The chain uses TRBV2 and TRBJ1-1; D unclear. The length of the CDR3 is 14 residues. Looked up from germline, CDR1 is SNHLY and CDR2 is FYNNEI. Trimming removed 4 bases at V and 11 bases at J, with 20 bases between. DNA of the CDR3: TGTGCCAGCAGTGTTCGGGTAGGGTCGGTGGGTGCTTTCTTT. Amino acids: CASSVRVGSVGAFF.

The V and J genes are TRBV5-4 and TRBJ2-2; 7 nucleotides match TRBD1. CDR3 size: 11 residues. V shed 0 bases, J shed 14 bases, and the junction held 1 base outside the gene matches. Germline loops: CDR1 SGHNT, CDR2 YYREEE (reference sequence). This CDR3 is CASSLGQGLFF. CDR3 DNA sequence: TGTGCCAGCAGCTTGGGACAGGGACTGTTTTTT.

This sequence joins TRBV27 and TRBJ2-1; D is unclear. The CDR3 is made up of 18 amino acids. The V gene's germline CDR1 is MNHEY and CDR2 SMNVEV (reference sequence). The ends were cut back, 10 bases at V and 0 bases at J, with 25 bases in the middle. The CDR3 sequence: CATAPYTAVAGSYNEQFF. The CDR3 DNA reads TGTGCCACCGCACCGTACACTGCAGTGGCTGGCTCCTACAATGAGCAGTTCTTC.

The V call is TRBV19, the J call TRBJ1-1; 8 bases line up with TRBD1. This CDR3 region has 15 residues. Per the germline V gene, CDR1 is LNHDA and CDR2 is SQIVND (reference sequence). V lost 5 bases and J lost 6; bases outside the gene matches: 11. This CDR3 reads CASSPGQGGISEAFF. The DNA of the CDR3 is TGTGCCAGTAGTCCCGGACAGGGAGGTATTTCTGAAGCTTTCTTT.

V gene TRBV28 combines with J gene TRBJ1-5, with 10 bases fitting TRBD1. The trim removed 5 bases at V and 7 bases at J, leaving 5 bases unmatched. The CDR3 length is 14 residues. Germline V gene lookup returns CDR1 MDHEN and CDR2 SYDVKM. DNA for the CDR3: TGTGCCAGCAGTACCGGGACAGGGGTCCAGCCCCAGCATTTT. This codes for CASSTGTGVQPQHF.

This clone was picked up a small number of times. At the DNA level, this CDR3 is encoded by other sequences in the same sample as well. V is TRBV9 and J is TRBJ1-1; D is possibly TRBD1 (5 bases). Trimming took 4 bases from V and 1 from J, leaving 8 bases between them. Looked up from germline, CDR1 is SGDLS and CDR2 is YYNGEE. The length of the CDR3 is 13 residues. The CDR3 region is CASSLDRNTEAFF. The CDR3 DNA is TGTGCCAGCAGCCTCGACAGGAACACTGAAGCTTTCTTT.

V and J are TRBV10-3 and TRBJ2-5; D is uncertain. V lost 2 bases, J lost 1 base, and 8 bases lay in between. This CDR3 spans 14 amino acids. Germline CDR1 is ENHRY and CDR2 is SYGVKD. CDR3 region: CAISEAPVQETQYF. CDR3 bases: TGTGCCATCAGTGAGGCCCCAGTCCAAGAGACCCAGTACTTC.

This sequence joins TRBV6-1 and TRBJ2-7; 9 bases are a match to TRBD2. Germline CDR1 reads MNHNS; CDR2 reads SASEGT. The CDR3 has 13 amino acids. The V segment lost 10 bases and the J segment 7 bases; nucleotides outside the gene matches: 11. CDR3 region: CATTGTSLQEQYF. The CDR3 region has the DNA TGTGCCACCACCGGGACTAGCCTGCAAGAGCAGTACTTC.

This clone was detected once. V and J are TRBV13 and TRBJ2-7; 11 bases line up with TRBD1. From germline, CDR1 is PRHDT and CDR2 FYEKMQ (reference sequence). CDR3 length: 14 amino acids. V gave up 4 bases and J gave up 5 bases; unmatched junction bases: 4. DNA for the CDR3: TGTGCCAGCAGCTCTTGGACAGGGGGCAACGAGCAGTACTTC. Its translation: CASSSWTGGNEQYF.

The V call is TRBV4-1, the J call TRBJ2-7, with D possibly called TRBD1 or TRBD2 (5 bases each). This CDR3 is built from 13 residues. The germline gives CDR1 MGHRA, CDR2 YSYEKL. Trimming cost V 2 bases and J 6 bases, with 11 bases left between them. CDR3: CASSQRDGGEQYF. In DNA, the CDR3 is TGCGCCAGCAGCCAACGGGACGGAGGCGAGCAGTACTTC.

The CDR3 spells CASSLWVNTEAFF. The DNA for the CDR3 is TGTGCCAGCAGCTTGTGGGTGAACACTGAAGCTTTCTTT. The V and J genes are TRBV5-4 and TRBJ1-1; no clear D. From germline, CDR1 is SGHNT and CDR2 YYREEE (reference sequence). The ends were cut back, 1 base at V and 0 bases at J, with 4 bases in the middle. This CDR3 comprises 13 residues.

This clone was picked up one time. The rearrangement links TRBV28 to TRBJ2-2; D gene unclear. Germline CDR1 reads MDHEN; CDR2 reads SYDVKM. V gave up 1 base and J gave up 1 base, with 13 bases separating them. The CDR3 consists of 17 residues. In DNA, the CDR3 is TGTGCCAGCAGTTTATATGGGATATCTTTGAACACCGGGGAGCTGTTTTTT. Encoded protein: CASSLYGISLNTGELFF.

This clone occurred a few times. The sample has other DNA sequences that encode this CDR3 too. The chain couples TRBV7-9 to TRBJ1-2; D gene ambiguous. The CDR3 is 12 amino acids. CDR1 and CDR2 from the germline V gene are SEHNR and FQNEAQ (reference sequence). Deletions cut 1 base from V and 6 bases from J, with 6 bases between. The CDR3 sequence is CASSLGGNGYTF. The CDR3 bases are TGTGCCAGCAGCTTAGGGGGAAATGGCTACACCTTC.

The chain carries TRBV10-3 and TRBJ2-2; 13 bases line up with TRBD2. After removal of 2 bases from V and 0 bases from J, the junction contained 0 bases not matched to a gene. The CDR3 consists of 17 residues. The V gene's germline CDR1 is ENHRY and CDR2 SYGVKD. The CDR3 protein is CAISEGTSGTNTGELFF. The CDR3 bases are TGTGCCATCAGTGAGGGGACTAGCGGGACGAACACCGGGGAGCTGTTTTTT.

This chain links TRBV30 with TRBJ2-3; D ambiguous. The germline CDR1 and CDR2 sequences are GTSNPN and SVGIG (reference sequence). Trimming took off 2 bases at V and 6 bases at J, with 12 bases between the two ends. The CDR3 consists of 13 residues. For the CDR3, the DNA is TGTGCCTGGAGTACCCTAATCGGGGATACGCAGTATTTT. It translates to CAWSTLIGDTQYF.

This rearrangement joins TRBV7-9 to TRBJ2-7; D might be TRBD2 (5 bases). V was clipped by 5 bases and J by 3 bases, with 17 bases between them. From germline, CDR1 is SEHNR and CDR2 FQNEAQ (reference sequence). The CDR3 is made up of 15 amino acids. The CDR3 DNA reads TGTGCCAGCAGCGGAACGGGCGGGCGACACTACGAGCAGTACTTC. Translation gives CASSGTGGRHYEQYF.

The rearrangement links TRBV7-6 to TRBJ2-7, with 10 bases that match TRBD1. The junction had 6 bases not matched to a gene; V was cut back by 3 bases and J by 4 bases. Germline CDR1 reads SGHVS; CDR2 reads FNYEAQ. The CDR3 extends over 15 amino acids. The DNA of the CDR3 is TGTGCCAGCAGCTTTAAGACAGGGGGCTTATACGAGCAGTACTTC. It codes for CASSFKTGGLYEQYF.

The chain is built from TRBV27 and TRBJ2-7, with 7 bases matching TRBD1. The junction had 8 bases not matched to a gene; V was cut back by 5 bases and J by 4 bases. This CDR3 is 14 amino acids long. Germline V gene sequence: CDR1 MNHEY, CDR2 SMNVEV (reference sequence). The CDR3 protein is CASSARGIWYEQYF. The CDR3 nucleotides are TGTGCCAGCAGTGCCAGGGGGATTTGGTACGAGCAGTACTTC.

This rearrangement joins TRBV27 to TRBJ2-3, with D tentatively TRBD1 or TRBD2 (5 bases each). From germline, CDR1 is MNHEY and CDR2 SMNVEV (reference sequence). V was cut by 2 bases and J by 2 bases, with 11 bases left in between. This CDR3 region has 15 residues. The CDR3 protein is CASSLGGLNTDTQYF. For the CDR3, the DNA is TGTGCCAGCAGTTTAGGGGGTCTAAACACAGATACGCAGTATTTT.

J is TRBJ2-1 and V is TRBV5-1; D is ambiguous. Deletions cut 4 bases from V and 5 bases from J, with 13 bases between. Germline CDR1 reads SGHRS; CDR2 reads YFSETQ. The CDR3 sequence is 14 residues long. The CDR3 nucleotides read TGCGCCAGCAGCAGCCTAACGGCCCACAATGAGCAGTTCTTC. Amino acid sequence: CASSSLTAHNEQFF.

This chain joins TRBV27 and TRBJ2-1; TRBD1 might be the D (5 bases). With 4 bases removed from V and 3 bases from J, the gap between germline ends came to 7 bases. The CDR3 totals 13 residues. CDR1 and CDR2 (germline): MNHEY, SMNVEV (reference sequence). The CDR3 nucleotides are TGTGCCAGCAGTTACAGGATCTACAATGAGCAGTTCTTC. Translated: CASSYRIYNEQFF.

The V call is TRBV9, the J call TRBJ2-7, with 12 nucleotides matching TRBD2. Germline CDR1 SGDLS, CDR2 YYNGEE. CDR3 length: 18 residues. The ends lost 3 bases at V and 5 bases at J; junction bases unmatched: 15. CDR3 loop: CASSAGLPRLAGDNEQYF. The CDR3 coding sequence is TGTGCCAGCAGCGCTGGCCTTCCCCGACTAGCGGGAGATAACGAGCAGTACTTC.

Written as DNA, the CDR3 is TGCGCCAGCAGTGACGGGGGCTTCTCTGGAAACACCATATATTTT. Its translation: CASSDGGFSGNTIYF. This chain connects TRBV5-1 to TRBJ1-3, with D maybe TRBD1 (6 bases). This CDR3 has 15 residues. CDR1 is SGHRS and CDR2 is YFSETQ in the germline V gene. V lost 5 bases to trimming and J lost 0 bases, with 12 bases between them.